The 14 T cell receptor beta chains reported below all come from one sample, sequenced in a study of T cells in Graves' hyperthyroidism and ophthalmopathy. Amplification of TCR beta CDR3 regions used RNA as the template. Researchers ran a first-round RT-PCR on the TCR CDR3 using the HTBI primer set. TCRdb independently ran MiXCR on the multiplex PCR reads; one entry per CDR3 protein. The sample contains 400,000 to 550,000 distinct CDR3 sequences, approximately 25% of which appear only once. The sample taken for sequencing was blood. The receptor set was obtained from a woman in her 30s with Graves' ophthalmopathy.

The CDR3 coding sequence is TGTGCCAGTAGTATCGGGGACAGTCGCAATCAGCCCCAGCATTTT. Amino acids: CASSIGDSRNQPQHF. This chain connects TRBV19 to TRBJ1-5; 7 bases are a match to TRBD1. Germline CDR1 reads LNHDA; CDR2 reads SQIVND (reference sequence). The V segment lost 3 bases and the J segment 2 bases; nucleotides outside the gene matches: 4. CDR3 length: 15 residues.

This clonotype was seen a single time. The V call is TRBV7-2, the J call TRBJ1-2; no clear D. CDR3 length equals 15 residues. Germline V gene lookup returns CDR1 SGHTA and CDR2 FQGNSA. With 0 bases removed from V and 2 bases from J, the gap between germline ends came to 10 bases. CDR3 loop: CASSLASDQNYGYTF. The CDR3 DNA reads TGTGCCAGCAGCTTAGCTTCAGATCAGAACTATGGCTACACCTTC.

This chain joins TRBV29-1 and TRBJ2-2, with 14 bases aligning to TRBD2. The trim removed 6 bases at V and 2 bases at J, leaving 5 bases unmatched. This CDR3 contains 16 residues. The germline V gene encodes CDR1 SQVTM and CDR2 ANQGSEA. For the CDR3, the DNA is TGCAGCGTCGGACTAGCGGGGGGCCTCAACACCGGGGAGCTGTTTTTT. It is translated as CSVGLAGGLNTGELFF.

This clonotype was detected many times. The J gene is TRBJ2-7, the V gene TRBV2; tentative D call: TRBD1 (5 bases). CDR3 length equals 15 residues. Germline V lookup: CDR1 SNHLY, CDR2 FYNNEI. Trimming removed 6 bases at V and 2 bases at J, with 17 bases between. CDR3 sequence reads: CASSGDRFPPYEQYF. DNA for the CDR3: TGTGCCAGCAGCGGAGACAGATTCCCGCCCTACGAGCAGTACTTC. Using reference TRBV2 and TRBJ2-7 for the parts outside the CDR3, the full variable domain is EPEVTQTPSHQVTQMGQEVILRCVPISNHLYFYWYRQILGQKVEFLVSFYNNEISEKSEIFDDQFSVERPDGSNFTLKIRSTKLEDSAMYFCASSGDRFPPYEQYFGPGTRLTVT.

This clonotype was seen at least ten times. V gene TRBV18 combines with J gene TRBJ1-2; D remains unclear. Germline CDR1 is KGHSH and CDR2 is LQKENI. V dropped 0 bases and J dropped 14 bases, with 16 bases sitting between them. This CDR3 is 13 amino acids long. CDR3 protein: CASSPPDASLMTF. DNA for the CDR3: TGTGCCAGCTCACCACCAGACGCCTCCTTAATGACCTTC.

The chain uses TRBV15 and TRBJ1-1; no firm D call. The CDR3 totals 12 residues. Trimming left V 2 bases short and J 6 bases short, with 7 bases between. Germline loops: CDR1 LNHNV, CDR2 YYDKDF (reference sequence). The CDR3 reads CATSRSKSEAFF. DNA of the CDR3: TGTGCCACCAGCAGATCCAAATCTGAAGCTTTCTTT.

The CDR3 DNA sequence: TGTGCCAGCAGTGATATGGACGGGGTCTATGGCTACACCTTC. Protein: CASSDMDGVYGYTF. V and J are TRBV2 and TRBJ1-2; D remains unclear. Germline V gene sequence: CDR1 SNHLY, CDR2 FYNNEI. This CDR3 has 14 residues. Trimming removed 3 bases from V and 4 bases from J, with 12 bases in between.

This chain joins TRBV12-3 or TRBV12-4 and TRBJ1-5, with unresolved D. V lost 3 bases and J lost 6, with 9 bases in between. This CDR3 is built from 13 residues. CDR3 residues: CASSFRAGQPQHF. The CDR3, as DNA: TGTGCCAGCAGTTTTCGGGCGGGTCAGCCCCAGCATTTT.

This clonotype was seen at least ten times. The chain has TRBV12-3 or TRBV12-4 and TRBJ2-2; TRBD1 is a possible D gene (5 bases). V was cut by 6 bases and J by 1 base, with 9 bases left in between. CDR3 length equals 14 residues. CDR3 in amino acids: CASRPGQNTGELFF. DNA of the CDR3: TGTGCCAGCAGGCCTGGACAGAACACCGGGGAGCTGTTTTTT.

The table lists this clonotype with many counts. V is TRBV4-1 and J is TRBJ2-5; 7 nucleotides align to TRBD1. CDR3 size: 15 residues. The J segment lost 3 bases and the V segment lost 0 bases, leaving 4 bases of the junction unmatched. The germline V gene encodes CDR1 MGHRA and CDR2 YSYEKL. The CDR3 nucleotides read TGCGCCAGCAGCCAAGATCCCGGGACAGAAGAGACCCAGTACTTC. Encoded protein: CASSQDPGTEETQYF.

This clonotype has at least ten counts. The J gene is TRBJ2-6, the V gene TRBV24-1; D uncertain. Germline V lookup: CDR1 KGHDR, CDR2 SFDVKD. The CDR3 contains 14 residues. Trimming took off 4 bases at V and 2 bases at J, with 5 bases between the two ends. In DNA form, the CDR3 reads TGTGCCACCAGTGAATCAGCTGGGGCCAACGTCCTGACTTTC. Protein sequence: CATSESAGANVLTF.

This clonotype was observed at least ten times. CDR3 protein: CASSLRPYEQYF. The CDR3 DNA is TGTGCCAGCAGTCTCCGACCCTACGAGCAGTACTTC. V usage is TRBV28 and J usage is TRBJ2-7; no definite D call. From germline, CDR1 is MDHEN and CDR2 SYDVKM. The CDR3 is 12 amino acids. The ends were cut back, 5 bases at V and 2 bases at J, with 7 bases in the middle.

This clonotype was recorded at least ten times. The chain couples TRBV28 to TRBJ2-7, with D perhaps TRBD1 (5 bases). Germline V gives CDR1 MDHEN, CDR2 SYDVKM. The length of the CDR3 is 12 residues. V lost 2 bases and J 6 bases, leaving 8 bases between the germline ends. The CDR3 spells CASSLSRGEQYF. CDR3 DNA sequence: TGTGCCAGCAGTTTAAGTAGGGGCGAGCAGTACTTC.

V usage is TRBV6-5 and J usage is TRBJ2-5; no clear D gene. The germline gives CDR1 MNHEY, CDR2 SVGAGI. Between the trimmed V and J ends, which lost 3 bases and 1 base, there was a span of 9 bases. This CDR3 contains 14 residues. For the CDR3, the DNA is TGTGCCAGCAGTTATATCGGCTCCCAAGAGACCCAGTACTTC. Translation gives CASSYIGSQETQYF.